This entry lists 19 T cell receptor beta chains sequenced from one sample in a study of T cell repertoires in cytomegalovirus infection. One entry per CDR3 protein results from TCRdb running MiXCR on the reads. Of roughly 800,000 distinct CDR3 sequences detected, 25% to 35% appear once; the ten largest clones hold over 10%. Their antigen targets remain unknown. The starting material was cultured CD8+ T cells from PBMCs, obtained from culture after CMV antigen stimulation. All receptors derive from a human donor in good health (CMV status not recorded). Some clones in this sample may be carry-over from other donors' samples.

This clonotype was observed at least ten times. The V and J genes are TRBV7-2 and TRBJ2-3; 9 bases match TRBD2. CDR1 and CDR2 (germline): SGHTA, FQGNSA. The CDR3 sequence is 17 residues long. Trimming at V came to 0 bases and at J to 2 bases, leaving 6 bases not matched to a gene. CDR3 nucleotide sequence: TGTGCCAGCAGCTTAGCTGTGCTAGCGGGGCTCACAGATACGCAGTATTTT. It yields the protein CASSLAVLAGLTDTQYF. The full variable domain, with the rest looked up from reference TRBV7-2 and TRBJ2-3, is GAGVSQSPSNKVTEKGKDVELRCDPISGHTALYWYRQSLGQGLEFLIYFQGNSAPDKSGLPSDRFSAERTGGSVSTLTIQRTQQEDSAVYLCASSLAVLAGLTDTQYFGPGTRLTVL.

J is TRBJ1-1 and V is TRBV6-1; D unresolved. Germline lookup yields CDR1 MNHNS and CDR2 SASEGT. The CDR3 totals 15 residues. V was shortened by 0 bases and J by 4 bases, with 12 bases between the two germline ends. This chain's CDR3 is CASSEAISGVTEAFF. The CDR3 nucleotides are TGTGCCAGCAGTGAAGCAATCTCCGGGGTCACTGAAGCTTTCTTT.

In its sample, this clonotype was seen a few times. The chain combines TRBV6-5 with TRBJ1-2; 7 bases match TRBD1. Germline loops: CDR1 MNHEY, CDR2 SVGAGI. This CDR3 contains 13 residues. With V trimmed by 5 bases and J by 4 bases, 4 bases remained unmatched. This chain's CDR3 is CASSPDRSYGYTF. CDR3 DNA: TGTGCCAGCAGTCCGGACAGGTCCTATGGCTACACCTTC.

V gene TRBV27 combines with J gene TRBJ1-5, with D tentatively TRBD1 (6 bases). The CDR3 length is 15 residues. V dropped 3 bases and J dropped 6 bases, with 15 bases sitting between them. CDR1 and CDR2 (germline): MNHEY, SMNVEV (reference sequence). CDR3 sequence reads: CASSLRGRGSQPQHF. The CDR3 DNA reads as TGTGCCAGCAGTTTGAGAGGCAGGGGAAGTCAGCCCCAGCATTTT.

This clonotype occurred many times. CDR3 bases: TGTGCCAGCAGCTTCCCCGGGACAGGGGTCAATGAGCAGTTCTTC. It yields the protein CASSFPGTGVNEQFF. This rearrangement joins TRBV7-8 to TRBJ2-1; 10 bases fit TRBD1. Germline V gene data show CDR1 as SGHVS and CDR2 as FQNEAQ. With 3 bases clipped from V and 6 bases from J, the junction kept 5 bases outside the gene matches. This CDR3 contains 15 residues.

This chain joins TRBV7-6 and TRBJ1-1; TRBD1 aligns across 7 bases. CDR3 length: 14 residues. V dropped 2 bases and J dropped 4; count of bases not matched to a gene: 4. The germline gives CDR1 SGHVS, CDR2 FNYEAQ. CDR3 sequence: CASSLPEGATEAFF. CDR3 bases: TGTGCCAGCAGCTTACCGGAGGGGGCCACTGAAGCTTTCTTT.

This clonotype has only a few counts. The V call is TRBV6-6, the J call TRBJ1-3, with D possibly TRBD1 on 5 matching bases. Germline CDR1 is MNHNY and CDR2 is SVGAGI (reference sequence). The CDR3 is made up of 15 amino acids. Trimming stripped 2 bases from V and 3 bases from J, with 11 bases between. The CDR3 here is CASSYAGTHGNTIYF. The CDR3 DNA follows: TGTGCCAGCAGTTACGCCGGGACCCATGGAAACACCATATATTTT.

Comments on this clonotype: Germline and junction disagree at one end, which may indicate a read error. V usage is TRBV4-1 and J usage is TRBJ1-5, with a possible D match to TRBD1 (5 bases). CDR3 size: 16 residues. Germline V gene sequence: CDR1 MGHRA, CDR2 YSYEKL. DNA of the CDR3: TGCGCCAGCAGCGAAGAACAAGGGGCGGTCAATCAGCCCCAGCATTTT. It encodes CASSEEQGAVNQPQHF.

This clonotype turned up a few times. The chain couples TRBV24-1 to TRBJ2-5; D possibly uses TRBD1 or TRBD2 (5 bases each). The V end lost 4 bases, the J end lost 6 bases, and 14 bases lay between the germline ends. From germline, CDR1 is KGHDR and CDR2 SFDVKD. The CDR3 contains 14 residues. CDR3 loop: CATSDRDPRKTQYF. Written as DNA, the CDR3 is TGTGCCACCAGTGACCGGGACCCCAGGAAGACCCAGTACTTC.

This clonotype was counted ten times or more. CDR3 sequence reads: CASSLEAFGDESGGANVLTF. DNA for the CDR3: TGTGCCAGCAGCTTAGAGGCCTTCGGTGATGAGTCAGGTGGGGCCAACGTCCTGACTTTC. The V call is TRBV11-2, the J call TRBJ2-6; D unresolved. CDR1 SGHAT and CDR2 FQNNGV come from the germline V gene. CDR3 length equals 20 residues. Trimming removed 0 bases at V and 3 bases at J, with 21 bases between.

The genes are TRBV27 and TRBJ2-1; D remains ambiguous. The germline V gene encodes CDR1 MNHEY and CDR2 SMNVEV (reference sequence). This CDR3 is built from 13 residues. V was cut by 3 bases and J by 7 bases, with 10 bases left in between. The CDR3 reads CASSFSDRNEQFF. The CDR3 nucleotides are TGTGCCAGCAGTTTCTCCGACCGAAATGAGCAGTTCTTC.

This clonotype was seen only a few times. This chain links TRBV7-9 with TRBJ2-7; 9 nucleotides match TRBD1. CDR1 is SEHNR, CDR2 FQNEAQ, per germline (reference sequence). V dropped 6 bases and J dropped 2; count of bases not matched to a gene: 8. This CDR3 contains 15 residues. The CDR3 sequence: CASSSLGTGTYEQYF. In DNA, the CDR3 is TGTGCCAGCAGTTCTCTCGGGACAGGGACCTACGAGCAGTACTTC.

CDR3 nucleotides: TGTGCCAGCAGCCACCACAGGGGGCTAAGCACAGATACGCAGTATTTT. Amino acids: CASSHHRGLSTDTQYF. V is TRBV14 and J is TRBJ2-3; 9 bases match TRBD1. The CDR3 is made up of 16 amino acids. Looked up from germline, CDR1 is SGHDN and CDR2 is FVKESK. The V and J ends lost 3 bases and 0 bases, in that order; junction bases with no gene match: 4. Filled out from reference TRBV14 and TRBJ2-3, the complete variable domain reads EAGVTQFPSHSVIEKGQTVTLRCDPISGHDNLYWYRRVMGKEIKFLLHFVKESKQDESGMPNNRFLAERTGGTYSTLKVQPAELEDSGVYFCASSHHRGLSTDTQYFGPGTRLTVL.

This clonotype was seen a handful of times. The rearrangement joins TRBV12-3 or TRBV12-4 to TRBJ2-2; either TRBD1 or TRBD2 may supply D (5 bases each). The ends were cut back, 2 bases at V and 3 bases at J, with 19 bases in the middle. CDR3 length: 18 amino acids. CDR3 in DNA: TGTGCCAGCAGTTTACGCTCACAGGTTTTCGGGGACACCGGGGAGCTGTTTTTT. It encodes CASSLRSQVFGDTGELFF.

This clonotype was recorded many times. This rearrangement joins TRBV7-9 to TRBJ2-5; the match to TRBD2 covers 14 bases. The CDR3 spans 17 residues. The V gene's germline CDR1 is SEHNR and CDR2 FQNEAQ (reference sequence). V lost 9 bases to trimming and J lost 1 base; unmatched junction nucleotides: 10. This chain's CDR3 is CASSPGTSGSIQETQYF. In DNA form, the CDR3 reads TGTGCCAGTTCCCCCGGGACTAGCGGGAGTATCCAAGAGACCCAGTACTTC.

This sequence joins TRBV7-9 and TRBJ2-7; D remains unclear. V lost 5 bases to trimming and J lost 5 bases, with 16 bases between them. CDR3 size: 14 residues. Germline V gene sequence: CDR1 SEHNR, CDR2 FQNEAQ (reference sequence). The CDR3 nucleotides are TGTGCCAGCAGCGCCGGATTCAGCAGACACGAGCAGTACTTC. It yields the protein CASSAGFSRHEQYF.

This clonotype was detected only a few times. The chain joins TRBV12-5 to TRBJ2-4; possible D gene TRBD2, 5 bases. Germline V lookup: CDR1 LGHNT, CDR2 FRNRAP. V lost 6 bases, J lost 0 bases, and 15 bases lay in between. The length of the CDR3 is 16 residues. This CDR3 reads CASGQDPGGAKNIQYF. The CDR3 coding sequence is TGTGCTAGTGGCCAGGACCCTGGAGGAGCCAAAAACATTCAGTACTTC.

This clonotype was picked up a small number of times. V gene TRBV19 combines with J gene TRBJ1-1; TRBD1 aligns across 8 bases. Germline CDR1 is LNHDA and CDR2 is SQIVND (reference sequence). This CDR3 comprises 19 residues. V shed 3 bases and J 4 bases; nucleotides not matched to a gene: 19. The CDR3 loop is CASSIVGQGSAVMTTEAFF. In DNA form, the CDR3 reads TGTGCCAGTAGTATCGTAGGACAGGGTTCAGCGGTGATGACCACTGAAGCTTTCTTT.

V and J are TRBV12-5 and TRBJ2-2; 10 bases fit TRBD1. CDR1 LGHNT and CDR2 FRNRAP come from the germline V gene. The V gene end was trimmed by 10 bases and the J gene end by 4 bases; junction bases not matched to a gene: 6. This CDR3 is built from 14 residues. CDR3 bases: TGTGCTACTAGGGACAGGGGTCCCACCGGGGAGCTGTTTTTT. Protein: CATRDRGPTGELFF.